A single sample gave rise to the 26 T cell receptor beta chains below, sequenced in a study of response to subunit inactivated influenza vaccine. TCRdb analysed the RT-PCR reads with MiXCR anew, one entry per CDR3 protein. The profile covers 530,000 or so distinct CDR3 sequences, with about an eighth appearing a single time and roughly 10% taken by the ten largest. The source material was PBMCs from blood, sampled on the day of vaccination. Source of these receptors: a man between 45 and 60 years old who received an inactivated influenza vaccine.

This clonotype was seen only a few times. The V and J genes are TRBV11-1 and TRBJ2-1; a possible D gene is TRBD2 (8 bases). Germline loops: CDR1 SGHAT, CDR2 FQDESV (reference sequence). The CDR3 consists of 21 residues. The ends were cut back, 6 bases at V and 8 bases at J, with 38 bases in the middle. This chain's CDR3 is CASRTEKKDRAGAGERYEQFF. The CDR3 bases are TGTGCCAGCAGGACCGAAAAAAAAGACAGGGCGGGAGCGGGGGAAAGGTATGAGCAGTTCTTC.

This clonotype was seen only a few times. The chain is built from TRBV18 and TRBJ2-5; D unclear. Trimming removed 1 base from V and 4 bases from J, with 7 bases in between. The CDR3 covers 13 residues. The germline V gene encodes CDR1 KGHSH and CDR2 LQKENI. The CDR3 DNA sequence: TGTGCCAGCTCACCACTGCCTCTAGAGACCCAGTACTTC. Protein product: CASSPLPLETQYF.

The chain couples TRBV11-2 to TRBJ2-5; D remains ambiguous. The CDR3 length is 13 residues. The V gene lost 7 bases and the J gene lost 1 base, with 10 bases spanning the gap. Germline assignment: CDR1 SGHAT and CDR2 FQNNGV. The CDR3 sequence: CASTARFQETQYF. The CDR3 DNA is TGTGCCAGCACCGCTAGGTTCCAAGAGACCCAGTACTTC.

This clonotype was counted between two and nine times. The chain uses TRBV4-3 and TRBJ2-2; D is perhaps TRBD1 (5 bases). V lost 0 bases and J 4 bases, leaving 12 bases between the germline ends. The length of the CDR3 is 16 residues. CDR1 and CDR2 (germline): LGHNA, YSLEER. This chain's CDR3 is CASSQEPGSRTGELFF. The CDR3 nucleotides are TGCGCCAGCAGCCAAGAGCCAGGGTCGCGCACCGGGGAGCTGTTTTTT.

This clonotype was found a few times. The rearrangement joins TRBV12-3 or TRBV12-4 to TRBJ2-7; 11 positions agree with TRBD1. Losses at the gene ends were 6 bases for V and 6 bases for J; bases not matched to a gene: 7. The CDR3 is 14 amino acids. CDR3 bases: TGTGCCAGCAGACCCTGGGGGACAGGGGGCGAGCAGTACTTC. It is translated as CASRPWGTGGEQYF.

This clonotype was seen a handful of times. The gene calls are TRBV10-3 and TRBJ2-6; D possibly corresponds to TRBD1 (5 bases). The CDR3 runs 17 residues. The ends were cut back, 7 bases at V and 0 bases at J, with 16 bases in the middle. The germline V gene encodes CDR1 ENHRY and CDR2 SYGVKD. This CDR3 is CAITKDTQGSGANVLTF. The DNA of the CDR3 is TGTGCCATCACTAAGGATACTCAGGGCTCTGGGGCCAACGTCCTGACTTTC.

This clonotype was seen repeatedly, ten times or more. V usage is TRBV20-1 and J usage is TRBJ2-3, with D perhaps TRBD1 or TRBD2 (6 bases each). The CDR3 has 14 residues. V lost 6 bases and J 3 bases, leaving 16 bases between the germline ends. Germline V CDR1 and CDR2: DFQATT, SNEGSKA (reference sequence). In DNA form, the CDR3 reads TGCAGTGCGCTACAGGGCGCGGGAACAGATACGCAGTATTTT. This sequence encodes CSALQGAGTDTQYF.

V gene TRBV18 combines with J gene TRBJ2-3, with a possible D match to TRBD2 (6 bases). This CDR3 has 15 residues. Germline V CDR1 and CDR2: KGHSH, LQKENI. V lost 2 bases and J 5 bases, leaving 14 bases between the germline ends. DNA for the CDR3: TGTGCCAGCTCACCAAGGCGGGGTACCGGAGATACGCAGTATTTT. It codes for CASSPRRGTGDTQYF.

This clonotype has ten or more counts. The chain is built from TRBV28 and TRBJ1-1; D is unresolved. The CDR3 contains 19 residues. Between the trimmed V and J ends, which lost 3 bases and 1 base, there was a span of 24 bases. From germline, CDR1 is MDHEN and CDR2 SYDVKM. CDR3 bases: TGTGCCAGCAGTTTGCGGAACACAATCCCTCGATTGTCGAACACTGAAGCTTTCTTT. It specifies CASSLRNTIPRLSNTEAFF. Drawing the rest from reference TRBV28 and TRBJ1-1, the complete variable domain is DVKVTQSSRYLVKRTGEKVFLECVQDMDHENMFWYRQDPGLGLRLIYFSYDVKMKEKGDIPEGYSVSREKKERFSLILESASTNQTSMYLCASSLRNTIPRLSNTEAFFGQGTRLTVV.

The V gene is TRBV2, the J gene TRBJ2-5; TRBD2 aligns across 7 bases. Germline V gene lookup returns CDR1 SNHLY and CDR2 FYNNEI. The ends lost 4 bases at V and 0 bases at J; junction bases unmatched: 2. This CDR3 comprises 14 residues. As DNA, the CDR3 is TGTGCCAGCAGTGGGGGAGGGTACCAAGAGACCCAGTACTTC. Its translation is CASSGGGYQETQYF.

This clonotype was found many times. V is TRBV15 and J is TRBJ2-5; D might be TRBD2 (6 bases). Trimming cost V 7 bases and J 4 bases, with 16 bases left between them. The CDR3 is made up of 14 amino acids. CDR1 is LNHNV and CDR2 is YYDKDF in the germline V gene (reference sequence). Written as DNA, the CDR3 is TGTGCCACCATGTCGCCCCCGGAGGGAGAGACCCAGTACTTC. Protein sequence: CATMSPPEGETQYF.

In its sample, this clonotype was seen a few times. This sequence joins TRBV5-1 and TRBJ2-5; no firm D call. With 4 bases removed from V and 5 bases from J, the gap between germline ends came to 15 bases. Germline values: CDR1 SGHRS, CDR2 YFSETQ. The CDR3 loop spans 14 amino acids. DNA for the CDR3: TGCGCCAGCAGCCCTCGGGCCCGCACCGAGACCCAGTACTTC. Protein sequence: CASSPRARTETQYF.

There are many counts of this clonotype. V is TRBV14 and J is TRBJ2-3; 8 bases are shared with TRBD2. Germline V gives CDR1 SGHDN, CDR2 FVKESK. The CDR3 consists of 18 residues. The V and J ends lost 1 base and 3 bases, in that order; junction bases with no gene match: 12. The CDR3 is CASSQGRMIAGTTDTQYF. The CDR3 DNA reads as TGTGCCAGCAGCCAAGGCCGGATGATAGCGGGAACAACAGATACGCAGTATTTT. The whole variable domain, filled in from reference TRBV14 and TRBJ2-3, reads EAGVTQFPSHSVIEKGQTVTLRCDPISGHDNLYWYRRVMGKEIKFLLHFVKESKQDESGMPNNRFLAERTGGTYSTLKVQPAELEDSGVYFCASSQGRMIAGTTDTQYFGPGTRLTVL.

V is TRBV20-1 and J is TRBJ2-7, with D unclear. Trimming left V 1 base short and J 2 bases short, with 9 bases between. CDR3 length: 13 residues. Looked up from germline, CDR1 is DFQATT and CDR2 is SNEGSKA (reference sequence). CDR3 sequence reads: CSARGGFPYEQYF. CDR3 in DNA: TGCAGTGCTAGAGGTGGATTTCCCTACGAGCAGTACTTC.

The chain uses TRBV7-9 and TRBJ2-1; 12 nucleotides match TRBD2. Unmatched junction bases numbered 7, after V lost 3 bases and J lost 4 bases. Germline assignment: CDR1 SEHNR and CDR2 FQNEAQ (reference sequence). The CDR3 spans 17 residues. Here the CDR3 reads CASSFTRTSGIYNEQFF. For the CDR3, the DNA is TGTGCCAGCAGCTTCACCCGGACTAGCGGGATATACAATGAGCAGTTCTTC.

The gene calls are TRBV20-1 and TRBJ1-6, with D maybe TRBD1 (5 bases). Deletions cut 5 bases from V and 5 bases from J, with 28 bases between. This CDR3 spans 19 amino acids. In germline, CDR1 is DFQATT, CDR2 SNEGSKA (reference sequence). CDR3 sequence reads: CSARRRVGRFGTDNSPLHF. CDR3 coding DNA: TGCAGTGCTCGTCGAAGAGTAGGGCGTTTTGGGACGGATAATTCACCCCTCCACTTT.

The chain links TRBV20-1 to TRBJ2-7; TRBD2 aligns across 8 bases. CDR1 is DFQATT, CDR2 SNEGSKA, per germline (reference sequence). The CDR3 totals 15 residues. V lost 6 bases and J lost 3; bases outside the gene matches: 13. CDR3 region: CSARGLAGSYYEQYF. In DNA form, the CDR3 reads TGCAGTGCCAGGGGCTTAGCGGGGAGTTACTACGAGCAGTACTTC.

This sequence joins TRBV15 and TRBJ2-5; TRBD1 might be the D (5 bases). V lost 0 bases, J lost 4 bases, and 21 bases lay in between. Per germline, CDR1 LNHNV and CDR2 YYDKDF (reference sequence). There are 18 residues in the CDR3. The CDR3 region is CATSRDRFPRRVPETQYF. For the CDR3, the DNA is TGTGCCACCAGCAGAGATCGATTCCCGCGCAGGGTCCCAGAGACCCAGTACTTC.

This clonotype was counted ten times or more. The V gene is TRBV7-9, the J gene TRBJ1-5; 8 bases line up with TRBD1. Germline loops: CDR1 SEHNR, CDR2 FQNEAQ (reference sequence). After removal of 5 bases from V and 4 bases from J, the junction contained 7 bases not matched to a gene. CDR3 size: 15 residues. The CDR3 region is CASSQGTGSNQPQHF. In DNA form, the CDR3 reads TGTGCCAGCAGCCAGGGGACAGGTAGTAATCAGCCCCAGCATTTT.

This clonotype was seen more than once but under ten times. This chain uses TRBV29-1 with TRBJ2-5, with 9 bases lining up with TRBD1. Germline loops: CDR1 SQVTM, CDR2 ANQGSEA. V shed 6 bases, J shed 4 bases, and the junction held 12 bases outside the gene matches. The CDR3 has 15 residues. In DNA form, the CDR3 reads TGCAGCGTGGGGTTAGCCGACAGGGGGTTAGAGACCCAGTACTTC. Its protein is CSVGLADRGLETQYF.

About this clonotype: The junction departs from the called germline gene at one end, perhaps through a read error. The genes are TRBV28 and TRBJ2-5; no reliable D call. Per the germline V gene, CDR1 is MDHEN and CDR2 is SYDVKM. The CDR3 is 13 amino acids. The CDR3 is CASSKDGAESQYF. The DNA for the CDR3 is TGTGCCAGCAGCAAAGACGGAGCAGAGTCCCAGTACTTC.

This clonotype has only a few counts. This chain connects TRBV10-3 to TRBJ2-1, with 8 positions matching TRBD2. V dropped 4 bases and J dropped 1; count of bases not matched to a gene: 12. Per the germline V gene, CDR1 is ENHRY and CDR2 is SYGVKD. This CDR3 has 18 amino acids. The CDR3 DNA sequence: TGTGCCATCAGTGGAAAGCGGGAGTGGGCGGGGTCCTACAATGAGCAGTTCTTC. Its protein product is CAISGKREWAGSYNEQFF.

The chain links TRBV27 to TRBJ2-3; D gene ambiguous. V was pared by 6 bases and J by 0 bases, with 13 bases between. The CDR3 totals 15 residues. CDR1 is MNHEY, CDR2 SMNVEV, per germline (reference sequence). The CDR3 DNA sequence: TGTGCCAGCAGGTCAGGCCTGACTAGCACAGATACGCAGTATTTT. Its translation is CASRSGLTSTDTQYF.

This clonotype was seen only a few times. V gene TRBV6-2 or TRBV6-3 combines with J gene TRBJ2-7, with D perhaps TRBD2 (6 bases). V shed 0 bases and J shed 2 bases, with 14 bases lying between them. Germline V lookup: CDR1 MNHEY, CDR2 SVGEGT. The CDR3 consists of 16 residues. CDR3 loop: CASSYSIMEGPYEQYF. The CDR3 nucleotides are TGTGCCAGCAGTTACTCGATCATGGAGGGGCCCTACGAGCAGTACTTC.

This clonotype has a handful of counts. The chain recombines TRBV4-1 with TRBJ2-7; D could derive from TRBD1 or TRBD2 (5 bases each). The germline V gene encodes CDR1 MGHRA and CDR2 YSYEKL. The CDR3 sequence is 14 residues long. The ends were cut back, 0 bases at V and 13 bases at J, with 19 bases in the middle. CDR3 residues: CASSQDWDGPSIYF. In nucleotides, the CDR3 is TGCGCCAGCAGCCAAGACTGGGACGGACCGTCGATATACTTC.

This chain uses TRBV6-1 with TRBJ2-7; tentatively, D is TRBD2 (5 bases). This CDR3 contains 13 residues. With 6 bases removed from V and 3 bases from J, the gap between germline ends came to 12 bases. Germline V gives CDR1 MNHNS, CDR2 SASEGT. The CDR3 loop reads CASSSNGVYEQYF. As DNA, the CDR3 is TGTGCCAGCAGCTCCAACGGGGTCTACGAGCAGTACTTC.